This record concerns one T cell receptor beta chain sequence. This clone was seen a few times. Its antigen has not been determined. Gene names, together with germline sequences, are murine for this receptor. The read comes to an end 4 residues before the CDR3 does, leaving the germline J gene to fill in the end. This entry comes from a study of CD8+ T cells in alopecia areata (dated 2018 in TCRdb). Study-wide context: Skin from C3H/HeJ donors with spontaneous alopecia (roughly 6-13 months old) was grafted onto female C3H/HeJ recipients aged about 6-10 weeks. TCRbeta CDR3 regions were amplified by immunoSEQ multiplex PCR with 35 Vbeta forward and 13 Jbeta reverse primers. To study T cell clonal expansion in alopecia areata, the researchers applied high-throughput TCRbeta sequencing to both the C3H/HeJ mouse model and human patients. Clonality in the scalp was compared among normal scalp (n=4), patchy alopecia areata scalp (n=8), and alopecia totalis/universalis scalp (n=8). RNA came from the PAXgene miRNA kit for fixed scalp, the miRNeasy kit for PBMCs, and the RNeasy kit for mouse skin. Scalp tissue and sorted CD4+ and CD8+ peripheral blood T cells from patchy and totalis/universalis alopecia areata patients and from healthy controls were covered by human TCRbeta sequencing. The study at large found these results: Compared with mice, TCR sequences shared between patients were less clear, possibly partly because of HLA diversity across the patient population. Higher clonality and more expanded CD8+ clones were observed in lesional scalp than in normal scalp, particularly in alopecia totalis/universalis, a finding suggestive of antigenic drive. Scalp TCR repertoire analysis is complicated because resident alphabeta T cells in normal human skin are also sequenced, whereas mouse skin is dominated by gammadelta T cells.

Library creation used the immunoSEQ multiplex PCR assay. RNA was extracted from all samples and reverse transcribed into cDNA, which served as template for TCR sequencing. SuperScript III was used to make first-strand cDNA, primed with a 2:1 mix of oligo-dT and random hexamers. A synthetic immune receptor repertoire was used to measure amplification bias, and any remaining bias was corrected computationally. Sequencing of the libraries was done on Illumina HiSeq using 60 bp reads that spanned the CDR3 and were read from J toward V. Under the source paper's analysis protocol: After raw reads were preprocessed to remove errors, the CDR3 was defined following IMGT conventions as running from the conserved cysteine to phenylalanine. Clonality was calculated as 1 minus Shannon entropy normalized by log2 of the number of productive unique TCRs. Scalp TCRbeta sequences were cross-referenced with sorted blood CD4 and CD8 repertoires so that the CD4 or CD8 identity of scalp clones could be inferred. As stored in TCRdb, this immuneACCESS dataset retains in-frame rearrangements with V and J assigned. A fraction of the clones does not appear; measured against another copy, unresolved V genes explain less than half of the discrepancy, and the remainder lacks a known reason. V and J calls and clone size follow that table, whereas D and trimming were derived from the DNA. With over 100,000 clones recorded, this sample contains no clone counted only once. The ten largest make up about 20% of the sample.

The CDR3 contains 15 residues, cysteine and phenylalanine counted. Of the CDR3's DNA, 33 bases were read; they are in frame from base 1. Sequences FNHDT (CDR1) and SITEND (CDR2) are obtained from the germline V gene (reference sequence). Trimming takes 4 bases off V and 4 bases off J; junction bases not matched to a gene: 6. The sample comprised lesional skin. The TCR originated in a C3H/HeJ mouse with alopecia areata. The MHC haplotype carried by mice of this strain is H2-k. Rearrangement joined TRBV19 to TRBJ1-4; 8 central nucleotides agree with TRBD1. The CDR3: CASSPIRGRNERLFF. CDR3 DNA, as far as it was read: TGTGCCAGCAGTCCTATCAGGGGGCGCAACGAA.